This section outlines one T cell receptor (beta chain) sequence together with its context. The antigen is not known. Germline V gene lookup returns CDR1 SGHNT and CDR2 YYREEE (reference sequence). The ends were cut back, 2 bases at V and 7 bases at J, with 19 bases in the middle. The CDR3 has 16 amino acids. The data were obtained in a study of chemoradiotherapy in HPV16-positive cancers. General study results and limits: Candidate HPV-specific clones and E7-related TCR motifs grew in tumor during treatment.

Sequencing was performed with immunoSEQ multiplex PCR; in TCRdb, only in-frame clones are kept and a portion is missing. Counted here are 50,000 to 55,000 clones, about 92% occurring once; the ten biggest clones make up roughly 3%. This sequence originates from a human donor with HPV-associated anogenital cancer. Source: blood, taken from a patient who underwent chemoradiotherapy. The chain is built from TRBV5-4 and TRBJ2-1; D ambiguous. The CDR3 reads CASSLKTHLNPNEQFF. CDR3 sequence (DNA): TGTGCCAGCAGCTTAAAGACCCACTTGAACCCAAATGAGCAGTTCTTC.